The present T cell receptor beta chain was sequenced within a study of blood T cell repertoires in COVID-19. Study in general: Whether acute or convalescent, the COVID-19 samples came from the United States, Italy and Spain. The cDNA or gDNA used as material had been derived from T cells, B-cell-depleted T cells, or PBMCs.

Per the original data handling: Scientists estimated how many nucleated cells there were by amplifying reference gene primers. Here immunoSEQ multiplex PCR was the method, and the copy in TCRdb shows in-frame clones only, minus some. V, J and clone size derive from that table, while D and trimming were established from the DNA sequence. The sample lists around 370,000 clones, 88% seen once, with 7% to 8% in the top ten. Between the trimmed V and J ends, which lost 7 bases and 4 bases, there was a span of 17 bases. CDR1 SQVTM and CDR2 ANQGSEA come from the germline V gene. There are 14 residues in the CDR3. Seattle cases were enrolled at active infection and followed longitudinally.

The chain couples TRBV29-1 to TRBJ2-1; unclear D gene. Sequences were obtained from peripheral blood. The source of this sequence is a woman aged 70-85 years with COVID-19, enrolled during active disease. The CDR3 region has the DNA TGCAGCGCCCTACTCGGAGAGCGTTACAATGAGCAGTTCTTC. This sequence encodes CSALLGERYNEQFF.